This T cell receptor beta chain originates from a study of regulatory T cells in long-lasting Graves disease. Study-wide results and caveats: Newly diagnosed patients had higher TCR diversity than persistent Graves' patients did.

Time point in this sample: persistent/refractory GD, antithyroid drugs over 5 years with positive TRAb. The authors made the TCR library using RNA they extracted from PBMCs. V was cut by 0 bases and J by 4 bases, with 15 bases left in between. CDR3 size: 16 residues. CDR1 and CDR2 from the germline V gene are MNHNY and SVGAGI (reference sequence). HTBI primers from iRepertoire and Arm-PCR of CDR3 regions yielded the TCR beta libraries. TCRdb fed the multiplex PCR reads into MiXCR, producing one record per CDR3 protein. The sample lists roughly 450,000 distinct CDR3 sequences; around 20% were seen once. A note on this clonotype: What it binds is unknown. A much larger clonotype is one base distant, so this may be a read error.

The rearrangement links TRBV6-6 to TRBJ1-2; D is unclear. The sequence was collected from a female donor with Graves disease. Source: peripheral blood mononuclear cells (PBMCs), taken when the disease was refractory, from a patient treated with antithyroid drugs. CDR3 protein: CASSYSRTLGAYGYTF. CDR3 sequence (DNA): TGTGCCAGCAGTTACTCTAGGACTTTAGGAGCCTATGGCTACACCTTC.